The 12 T cell receptor beta chains reported below all come from one sample, sequenced in a study of monozygotic twins with inflammatory bowel disease. From the 5' RACE reads, TCRdb lists one entry per CDR3 protein and no DNA. The sample is made up of about 160,000 distinct CDR3 sequences, and the top ten hold approximately 2.5% of it. Specimen: blood. These receptors were taken from a human donor with ulcerative colitis or Crohn's disease, or a healthy co-twin of an affected twin (not recorded which).

The chain couples TRBV3-1 to TRBJ2-3. The CDR3 runs to 14 residues. The V gene's germline CDR1 is LGHDT and CDR2 YNNKEL (reference sequence). The chain's CDR3 is CASSQLTATDTQYF.

This chain joins TRBV27 and TRBJ2-7. This CDR3 is 15 amino acids long. The germline CDR1 and CDR2 sequences are MNHEY and SMNVEV (reference sequence). This CDR3 is CASSSSQALGYEQYF.

J is TRBJ2-3 and V is TRBV5-6; the TCRdb call, TRBD2, lacks DNA for checking. This CDR3 comprises 17 residues. The germline gives CDR1 SGHDT, CDR2 YYEEEE. This CDR3 is CASSQPPTSGYTDTQYF.

This chain connects TRBV6-5 to TRBJ1-4; TCRdb selects TRBD1, and the lack of DNA leaves this call unchecked. CDR3 length: 14 amino acids. Germline V gene lookup returns CDR1 MNHEY and CDR2 SVGAGI. The CDR3 sequence: CASSYEPQGEKLFF.

The chain links TRBV5-4 to TRBJ2-3; the TRBD2 assignment by TCRdb is unverifiable without DNA. This CDR3 region has 16 residues. CDR1 and CDR2 from the germline V gene are SGHNT and YYREEE (reference sequence). CDR3 sequence: CTSSLAGGRSTDTQYF.

The chain recombines TRBV6-2 or TRBV6-3 with TRBJ1-1; TCRdb calls TRBD1, which cannot be checked without DNA. The CDR3 is 17 amino acids. Per germline, CDR1 MNHEY and CDR2 SVGEGT. This CDR3 reads CASSPGTGGSMNTEAFF.

The chain employs TRBV7-2 and TRBJ2-3; TCRdb's D gene call, TRBD2, goes unchecked for lack of DNA. Germline lookup yields CDR1 SGHTA and CDR2 FQGNSA. The CDR3 runs to 15 residues. CDR3 sequence: CASAVQRRSPDTQYF. Full variable domain (remainder filled in from reference TRBV7-2 and TRBJ2-3): GAGVSQSPSNKVTEKGKDVELRCDPISGHTALYWYRQSLGQGLEFLIYFQGNSAPDKSGLPSDRFSAERTGGSVSTLTIQRTQQEDSAVYLCASAVQRRSPDTQYFGPGTRLTVL.

The V and J genes are TRBV9 and TRBJ2-3. CDR1 and CDR2 (germline): SGDLS, YYNGEE. This CDR3 has 13 amino acids. The chain's CDR3 is CASSVAGVDTQYF.

V gene TRBV24-1 combines with J gene TRBJ2-5; TCRdb returns TRBD1, unconfirmable since there is no DNA. The germline V gene has CDR1 KGHDR and CDR2 SFDVKD. This CDR3 is 13 amino acids long. This CDR3 reads CATSQDSQETQYF.

J is TRBJ1-3 and V is TRBV6-1. Germline assignment: CDR1 MNHNS and CDR2 SASEGT. The CDR3 totals 15 residues. The chain's CDR3 is CASSERDRPGNTIYF.

The chain links TRBV27 to TRBJ2-3; absent DNA, TCRdb's TRBD1 call cannot be checked. CDR1 and CDR2 (germline): MNHEY, SMNVEV (reference sequence). The CDR3 length is 15 residues. CDR3 protein: CASNPRVSSTDTQYF.

The chain carries TRBV5-6 and TRBJ2-7; TCRdb picks TRBD1, but there is no DNA to check that call. Per the germline V gene, CDR1 is SGHDT and CDR2 is YYEEEE. The CDR3 sequence is 15 residues long. The CDR3 sequence: CASRYGQGSSYEQYF.